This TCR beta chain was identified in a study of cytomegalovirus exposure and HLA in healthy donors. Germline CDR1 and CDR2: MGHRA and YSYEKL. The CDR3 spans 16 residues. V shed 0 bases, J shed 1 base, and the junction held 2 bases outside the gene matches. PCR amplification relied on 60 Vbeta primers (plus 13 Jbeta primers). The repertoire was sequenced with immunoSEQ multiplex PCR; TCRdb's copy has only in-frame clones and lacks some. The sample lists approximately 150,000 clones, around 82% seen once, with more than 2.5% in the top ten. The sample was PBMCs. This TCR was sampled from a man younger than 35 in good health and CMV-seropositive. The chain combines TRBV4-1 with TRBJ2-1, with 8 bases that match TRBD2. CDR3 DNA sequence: TGCGCCAGCAGCCAAGATTCGGGGGGGTCCTACAATGAGCAGTTCTTC. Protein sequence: CASSQDSGGSYNEQFF.